This TCR beta chain comes out of a study of CD4 T cells in relation to SARS-CoV-2 and coronaviruses. The CDR3 covers 15 residues. CDR1 is SGHTA and CDR2 is FQGNSA in the germline V gene. The ends lost 5 bases at V and 2 bases at J; junction bases unmatched: 7. The unexposed donors gave CD4+ T cells in about 2010-2019, prior to COVID-19. Uncultured naive and memory CD4+ T cells supplied DNA for deep TCR-beta sequencing. Data came from immunoSEQ multiplex PCR; TCRdb stores just in-frame clones and leaves some out. The sample lists 60,000 to 65,000 clones, 94% occurring once. The chain carries TRBV7-2 and TRBJ2-7, with 9 bases fitting TRBD1. Source material: naive CD4+ T cells from PBMCs. Subset reported: naive CD4+ T cells isolated by negative enrichment. The clonotype was recovered from a human donor in good health. The CDR3 spells CASSTRQGGTYEQYF. The CDR3 nucleotides read TGTGCCAGCAGCACCCGACAGGGGGGGACCTACGAGCAGTACTTC.